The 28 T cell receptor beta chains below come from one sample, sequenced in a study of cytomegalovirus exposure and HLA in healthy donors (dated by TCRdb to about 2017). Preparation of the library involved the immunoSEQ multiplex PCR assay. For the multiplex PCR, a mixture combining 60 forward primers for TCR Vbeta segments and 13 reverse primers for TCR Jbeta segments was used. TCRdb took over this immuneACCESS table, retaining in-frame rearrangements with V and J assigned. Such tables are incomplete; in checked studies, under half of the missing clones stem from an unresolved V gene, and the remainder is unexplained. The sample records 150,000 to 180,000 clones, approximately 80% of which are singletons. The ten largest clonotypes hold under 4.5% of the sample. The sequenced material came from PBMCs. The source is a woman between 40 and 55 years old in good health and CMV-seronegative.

This chain's CDR3 is CSARFRDEQYF. The CDR3 DNA is TGCAGTGCAAGGTTCAGGGACGAGCAGTACTTC. The chain couples TRBV20-1 to TRBJ2-7, with D possibly matching TRBD1 (5 bases). Deletions cut 6 bases from V and 5 bases from J, with 11 bases between. CDR1 DFQATT and CDR2 SNEGSKA come from the germline V gene (reference sequence). CDR3 length: 11 residues.

The CDR3 protein is CASSSGLAGGAYNEQFF. CDR3 DNA sequence: TGTGCCAGCAGCTCTGGACTAGCGGGGGGGGCCTACAATGAGCAGTTCTTC. This chain connects TRBV13 to TRBJ2-1; 15 bases align to TRBD2. The CDR3 covers 17 residues. Unmatched junction bases numbered 3, after V lost 4 bases and J lost 2 bases. In germline, CDR1 is PRHDT, CDR2 FYEKMQ (reference sequence).

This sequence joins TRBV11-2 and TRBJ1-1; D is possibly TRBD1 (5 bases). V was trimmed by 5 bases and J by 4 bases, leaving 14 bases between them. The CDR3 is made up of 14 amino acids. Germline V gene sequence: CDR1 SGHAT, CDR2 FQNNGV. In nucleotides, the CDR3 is TGTGCCAGCAGCCCCGCTAGCGGGGGCACTGAAGCTTTCTTT. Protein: CASSPASGGTEAFF.

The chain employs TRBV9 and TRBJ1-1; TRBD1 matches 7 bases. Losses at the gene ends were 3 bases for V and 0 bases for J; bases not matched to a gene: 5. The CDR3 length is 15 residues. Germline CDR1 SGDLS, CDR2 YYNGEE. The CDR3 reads CASSAYRGLNTEAFF. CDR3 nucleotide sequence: TGTGCCAGCAGCGCGTACAGGGGTCTGAACACTGAAGCTTTCTTT.

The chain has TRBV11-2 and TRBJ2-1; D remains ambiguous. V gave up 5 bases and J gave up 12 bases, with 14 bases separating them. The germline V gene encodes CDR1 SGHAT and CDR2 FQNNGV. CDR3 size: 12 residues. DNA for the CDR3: TGTGCCAGCAGCGGCCAGGTCGAAGGGCAGTTCTTC. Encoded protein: CASSGQVEGQFF.

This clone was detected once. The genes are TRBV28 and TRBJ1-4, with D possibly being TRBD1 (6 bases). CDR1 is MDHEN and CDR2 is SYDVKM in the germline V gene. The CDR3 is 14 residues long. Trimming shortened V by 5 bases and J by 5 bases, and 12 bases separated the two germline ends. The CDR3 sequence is CASSPPDRNEKLFF. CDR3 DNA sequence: TGTGCCAGCAGTCCCCCTGACAGGAATGAAAAACTGTTTTTT.

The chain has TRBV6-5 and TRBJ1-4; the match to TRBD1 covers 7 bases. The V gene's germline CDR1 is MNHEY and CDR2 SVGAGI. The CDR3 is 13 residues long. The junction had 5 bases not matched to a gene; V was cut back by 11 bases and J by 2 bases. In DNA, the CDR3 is TGTGCCGCAAAACAGGGGACTAATGAAAAACTGTTTTTT. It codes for CAAKQGTNEKLFF.

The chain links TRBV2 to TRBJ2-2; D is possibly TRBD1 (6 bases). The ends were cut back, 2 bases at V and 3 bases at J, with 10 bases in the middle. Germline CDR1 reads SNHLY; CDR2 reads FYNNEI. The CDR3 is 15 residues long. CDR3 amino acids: CASSERGTDTGELFF. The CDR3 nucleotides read TGTGCCAGCAGTGAAAGGGGGACGGACACCGGGGAGCTGTTTTTT.

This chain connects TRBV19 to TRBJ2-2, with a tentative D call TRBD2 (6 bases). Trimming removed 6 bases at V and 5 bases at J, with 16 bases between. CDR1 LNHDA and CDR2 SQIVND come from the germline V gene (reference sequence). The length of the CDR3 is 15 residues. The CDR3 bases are TGTGCCAGTAGGTATCGACGGGAGACGACCGGGGAGCTGTTTTTT. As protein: CASRYRRETTGELFF. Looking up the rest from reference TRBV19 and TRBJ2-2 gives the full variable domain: DGGITQSPKYLFRKEGQNVTLSCEQNLNHDAMYWYRQDPGQGLRLIYYSQIVNDFQKGDIAEGYSVSREKKESFPLTVTSAQKNPTAFYLCASRYRRETTGELFFGEGSRLTVL.

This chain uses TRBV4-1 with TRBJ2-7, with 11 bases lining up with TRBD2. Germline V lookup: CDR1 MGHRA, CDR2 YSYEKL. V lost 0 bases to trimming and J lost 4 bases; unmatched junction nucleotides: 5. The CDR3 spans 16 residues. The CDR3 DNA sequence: TGCGCCAGCAGCCAAGATACTAGCGGGAGAGGTTACGAGCAGTACTTC. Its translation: CASSQDTSGRGYEQYF.

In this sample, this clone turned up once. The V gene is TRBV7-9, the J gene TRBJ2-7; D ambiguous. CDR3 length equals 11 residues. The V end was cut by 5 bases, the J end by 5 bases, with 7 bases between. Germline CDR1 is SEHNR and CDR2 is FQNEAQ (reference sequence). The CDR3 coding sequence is TGTGCCAGCAGCCAAAGCAACGAGCAGTACTTC. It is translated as CASSQSNEQYF.

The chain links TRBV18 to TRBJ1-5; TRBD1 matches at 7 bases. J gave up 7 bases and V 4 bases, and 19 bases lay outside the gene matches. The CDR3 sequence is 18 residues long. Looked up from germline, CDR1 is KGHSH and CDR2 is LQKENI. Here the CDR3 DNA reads TGTGCCAGCTCACTAATCCGTTCCGGGACAGCGGGCGAACAGCCCCAGCATTTT. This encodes CASSLIRSGTAGEQPQHF.

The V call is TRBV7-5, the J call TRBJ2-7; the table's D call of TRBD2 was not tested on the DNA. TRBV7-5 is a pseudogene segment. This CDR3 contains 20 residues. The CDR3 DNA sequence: TGTGCCAGAAGCTTCGACGGGGGACTAGCGGCGAACCACCTAGATTACGAGCAGTACTTC. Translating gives CARSFDGGLAANHLDYEQYF.

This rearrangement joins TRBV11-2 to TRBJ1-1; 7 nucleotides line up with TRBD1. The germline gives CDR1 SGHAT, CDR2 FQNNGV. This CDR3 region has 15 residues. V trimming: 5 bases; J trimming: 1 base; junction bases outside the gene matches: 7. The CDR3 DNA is TGTGCCAGCAGCCTGGGGGACAGACCGAACACTGAAGCTTTCTTT. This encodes CASSLGDRPNTEAFF. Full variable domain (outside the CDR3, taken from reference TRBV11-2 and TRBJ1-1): EAGVAQSPRYKIIEKRQSVAFWCNPISGHATLYWYQQILGQGPKLLIQFQNNGVVDDSQLPKDRFSAERLKGVDSTLKIQPAKLEDSAVYLCASSLGDRPNTEAFFGQGTRLTVV.

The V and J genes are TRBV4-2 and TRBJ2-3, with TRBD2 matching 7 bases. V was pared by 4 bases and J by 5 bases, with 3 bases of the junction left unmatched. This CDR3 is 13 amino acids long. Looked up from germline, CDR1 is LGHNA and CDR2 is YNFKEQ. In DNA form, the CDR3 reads TGTGCCAGCAGCCTCGAGCGGGGAGATACGCAGTATTTT. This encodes CASSLERGDTQYF.

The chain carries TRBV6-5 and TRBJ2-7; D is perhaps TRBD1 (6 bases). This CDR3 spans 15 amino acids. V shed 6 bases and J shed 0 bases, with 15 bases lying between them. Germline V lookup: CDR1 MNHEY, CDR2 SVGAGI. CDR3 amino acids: CASSLFRGSSYEQYF. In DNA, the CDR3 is TGTGCCAGCAGCCTTTTCAGGGGAAGCTCCTACGAGCAGTACTTC.

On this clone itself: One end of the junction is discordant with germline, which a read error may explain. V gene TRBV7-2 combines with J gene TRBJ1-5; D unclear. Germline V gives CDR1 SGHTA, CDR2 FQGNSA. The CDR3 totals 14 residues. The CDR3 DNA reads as TGTGCCAGCAGCATCCGGGTTACCAATCAACCCCAGCATTTT. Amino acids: CASSIRVTNQPQHF.

Here the CDR3 reads CASSLLGTAVNTEAFF. Written as DNA, the CDR3 is TGCGCCAGCAGCCTGCTTGGTACAGCCGTGAACACTGAAGCTTTCTTT. The chain combines TRBV5-1 with TRBJ1-1; unclear D gene. The CDR3 length is 16 residues. Germline values: CDR1 SGHRS, CDR2 YFSETQ. Trimming pared 4 bases from V and 0 bases from J, leaving 16 bases between.

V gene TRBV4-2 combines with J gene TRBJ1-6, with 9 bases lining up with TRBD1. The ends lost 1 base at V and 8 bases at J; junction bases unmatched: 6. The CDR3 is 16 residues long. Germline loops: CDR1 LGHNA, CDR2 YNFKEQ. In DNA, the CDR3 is TGTGCCAGCAGCCAAGGGGGACAGGGCTTTGATTCACCCCTCCACTTT. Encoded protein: CASSQGGQGFDSPLHF.

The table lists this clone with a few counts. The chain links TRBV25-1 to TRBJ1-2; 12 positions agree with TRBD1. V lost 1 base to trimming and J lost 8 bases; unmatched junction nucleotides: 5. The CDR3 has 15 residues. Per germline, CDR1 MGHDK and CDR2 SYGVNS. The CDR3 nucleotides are TGTGCCAGCAGTGAATCGGGACAGGGGGCAGGGGGCTACACCTTC. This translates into CASSESGQGAGGYTF.

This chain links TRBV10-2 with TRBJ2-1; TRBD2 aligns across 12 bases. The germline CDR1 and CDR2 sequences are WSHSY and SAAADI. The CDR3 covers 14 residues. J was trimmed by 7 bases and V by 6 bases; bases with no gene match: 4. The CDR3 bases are TGCGCCAGCAGGACTAGCGGGAGTGGGAATGAGCAGTTCTTC. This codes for CASRTSGSGNEQFF.

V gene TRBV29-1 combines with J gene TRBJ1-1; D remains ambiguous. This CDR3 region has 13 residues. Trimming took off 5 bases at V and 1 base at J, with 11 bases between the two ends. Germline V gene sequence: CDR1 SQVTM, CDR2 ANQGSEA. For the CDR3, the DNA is TGCAGCGTTATCCAGGTGGGGAACACTGAAGCTTTCTTT. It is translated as CSVIQVGNTEAFF. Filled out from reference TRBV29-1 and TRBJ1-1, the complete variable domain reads SAVISQKPSRDICQRGTSLTIQCQVDSQVTMMFWYRQQPGQSLTLIATANQGSEATYESGFVIDKFPISRPNLTFSTLTVSNMSPEDSSIYLCSVIQVGNTEAFFGQGTRLTVV.

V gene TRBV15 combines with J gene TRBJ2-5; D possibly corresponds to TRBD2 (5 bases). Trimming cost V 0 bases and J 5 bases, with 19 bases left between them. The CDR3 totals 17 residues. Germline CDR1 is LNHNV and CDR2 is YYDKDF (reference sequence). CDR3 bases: TGTGCCACCAGCAGAGATCGGGGTACAGAATCGGGGGAGACCCAGTACTTC. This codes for CATSRDRGTESGETQYF.

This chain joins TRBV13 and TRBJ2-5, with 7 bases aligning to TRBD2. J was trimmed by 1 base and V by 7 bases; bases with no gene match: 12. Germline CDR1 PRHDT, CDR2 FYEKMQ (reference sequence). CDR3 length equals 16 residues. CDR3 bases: TGTGCCAGCACCCAGAGGGTAGCGGGCGTCCAAGAGACCCAGTACTTC. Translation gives CASTQRVAGVQETQYF.

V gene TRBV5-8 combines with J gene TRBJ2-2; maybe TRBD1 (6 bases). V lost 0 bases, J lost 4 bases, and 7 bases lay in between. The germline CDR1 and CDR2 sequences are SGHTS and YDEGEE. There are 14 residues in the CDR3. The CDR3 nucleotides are TGTGCCAGCAGCTTGGGCAGGGGCACCGGGGAGCTGTTTTTT. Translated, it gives CASSLGRGTGELFF.

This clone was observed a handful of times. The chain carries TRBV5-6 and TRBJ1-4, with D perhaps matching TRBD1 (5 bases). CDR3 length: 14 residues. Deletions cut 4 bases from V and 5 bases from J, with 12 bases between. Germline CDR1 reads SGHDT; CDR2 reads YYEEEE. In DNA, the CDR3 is TGTGCCAGCAGCCGTAACCGGGGGAATGAAAAACTGTTTTTT. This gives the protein CASSRNRGNEKLFF. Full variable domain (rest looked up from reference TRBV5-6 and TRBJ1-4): DAGVTQSPTHLIKTRGQQVTLRCSPKSGHDTVSWYQQALGQGPQFIFQYYEEEERQRGNFPDRFSGHQFPNYSSELNVNALLLGDSALYLCASSRNRGNEKLFFGSGTQLSVL.

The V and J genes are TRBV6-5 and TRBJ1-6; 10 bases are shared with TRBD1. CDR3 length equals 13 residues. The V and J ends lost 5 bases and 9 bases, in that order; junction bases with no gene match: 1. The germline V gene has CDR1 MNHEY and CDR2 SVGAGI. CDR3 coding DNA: TGTGCCAGCAGTGGACAGGGGGGTTCACCCCTCCACTTT. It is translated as CASSGQGGSPLHF.

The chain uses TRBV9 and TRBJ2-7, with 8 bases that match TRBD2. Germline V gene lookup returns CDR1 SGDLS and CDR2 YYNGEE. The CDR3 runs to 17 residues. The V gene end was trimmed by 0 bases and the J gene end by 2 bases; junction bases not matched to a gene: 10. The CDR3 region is CASSVGGASGFPYEQYF. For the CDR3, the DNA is TGTGCCAGCAGCGTAGGGGGTGCTAGCGGGTTTCCCTACGAGCAGTACTTC. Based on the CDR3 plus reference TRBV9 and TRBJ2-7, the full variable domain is DSGVTQTPKHLITATGQRVTLRCSPRSGDLSVYWYQQSLDQGLQFLIQYYNGEERAKGNILERFSAQQFPDLHSELNLSSLELGDSALYFCASSVGGASGFPYEQYFGPGTRLTVT.